The 25 T cell receptor beta chains below were found in one sample sequenced in a study of blood T cell repertoires in COVID-19. Profiling relied on immunoSEQ multiplex PCR, and the TCRdb table lists in-frame clones only, not all of them. This table holds approximately 230,000 clones, 87% found once. Material: PBMCs or T cells enriched from blood (not recorded which). The receptors stem from a woman aged 25 to 39 with acute COVID-19.

The genes are TRBV19 and TRBJ2-3, with 7 bases that match TRBD1. Germline V gives CDR1 LNHDA, CDR2 SQIVND (reference sequence). The CDR3 has 15 amino acids. V lost 3 bases, J lost 1 base, and 4 bases stayed unmatched. CDR3 nucleotides: TGTGCCAGTAGTATCGGGCAGGGGGGCACAGATACGCAGTATTTT. It yields the protein CASSIGQGGTDTQYF.

This CDR3 is CASSQGQGLDYEQYF. Written as DNA, the CDR3 is TGCGCCAGCAGCCAAGGACAGGGGCTCGACTACGAGCAGTACTTC. This sequence joins TRBV4-1 and TRBJ2-7, with 8 bases aligning to TRBD1. This CDR3 has 15 residues. Trimming at V came to 1 base and at J to 3 bases, leaving 5 bases not matched to a gene. The V gene's germline CDR1 is MGHRA and CDR2 YSYEKL.

This clone was seen only once. The V and J genes are TRBV30 and TRBJ1-6, with D unclear. V was clipped by 0 bases and J by 9 bases, with 15 bases between them. CDR1 is GTSNPN, CDR2 SVGIG, per germline (reference sequence). This CDR3 is built from 15 residues. Here the CDR3 reads CAWSVTPLGGSPLHF. DNA of the CDR3: TGTGCCTGGAGTGTCACCCCTCTGGGAGGTTCACCCCTCCACTTT. The variable domain in full, completed from reference TRBV30 and TRBJ1-6, reads SQTIHQWPATLVQPVGSPLSLECTVEGTSNPNLYWYRQAAGRGLQLLFYSVGIGQISSEVPQNLSASRPQDRQFILSSKKLLLSDSGFYLCAWSVTPLGGSPLHFGNGTRLTVT.

This clone turned up a few times. CDR3 coding DNA: TGTGCCAGCAGCGCACGAAGGGGCAGTTCCTCTGGAAACACCATATATTTT. As protein: CASSARRGSSSGNTIYF. The chain recombines TRBV7-2 with TRBJ1-3, with a possible D match to TRBD1 (5 bases). The germline V gene has CDR1 SGHTA and CDR2 FQGNSA. The length of the CDR3 is 17 residues. V gave up 5 bases and J gave up 0 bases, with 17 bases separating them. The entire variable domain, with the rest obtained from reference TRBV7-2 and TRBJ1-3, is as follows: GAGVSQSPSNKVTEKGKDVELRCDPISGHTALYWYRQSLGQGLEFLIYFQGNSAPDKSGLPSDRFSAERTGGSVSTLTIQRTQQEDSAVYLCASSARRGSSSGNTIYFGEGSWLTVV.

This clone was seen a single time. The chain has TRBV11-3 and TRBJ2-7; 11 bases are a match to TRBD2. Germline trimming cut 5 bases from V and 6 bases from J; bases unmatched to any gene: 6. This CDR3 comprises 14 residues. The germline CDR1 and CDR2 sequences are SGHNT and YENEEA. The CDR3 is CASSKGLAGGEQYF. The CDR3 DNA reads TGTGCCAGCAGCAAGGGGCTAGCGGGAGGCGAGCAGTACTTC.

The rearrangement joins TRBV29-1 to TRBJ1-1; D uncertain. Germline V CDR1 and CDR2: SQVTM, ANQGSEA. This CDR3 contains 14 residues. With 3 bases removed from V and 8 bases from J, the gap between germline ends came to 19 bases. For the CDR3, the DNA is TGCAGCGTTGAGTTCGGCCCTGGCTTGGAGGAAGCTTTCTTT. Translating gives CSVEFGPGLEEAFF.

The CDR3, as DNA: TGCGCCAGCAGCCAAGATACCGCCCTAGCGGGAGTCTACGAGCAGTACTTC. Encoded protein: CASSQDTALAGVYEQYF. The rearrangement links TRBV4-3 to TRBJ2-7, with 10 bases that match TRBD2. This CDR3 spans 17 amino acids. V lost 0 bases, J lost 3 bases, and 8 bases stayed unmatched. Germline assignment: CDR1 LGHNA and CDR2 YSLEER.

This clone was seen only a few times. The chain is built from TRBV6-6 and TRBJ2-7; 7 nucleotides match TRBD2. Germline lookup yields CDR1 MNHNY and CDR2 SVGAGI (reference sequence). CDR3 length: 13 amino acids. V was clipped by 6 bases and J by 0 bases; unmatched bases: 2. CDR3 sequence reads: CASSSGVSYEQYF. The CDR3 nucleotides read TGTGCCAGCAGCAGCGGGGTCTCCTACGAGCAGTACTTC.

The chain has TRBV2 and TRBJ2-3; TRBD2 agrees at 11 bases. CDR3 length: 16 residues. The germline V gene has CDR1 SNHLY and CDR2 FYNNEI. Unmatched junction bases numbered 6, after V lost 4 bases and J lost 3 bases. The CDR3, as DNA: TGTGCCAGCAGTGCCCCACTAGCGGGAGCAACAGATACGCAGTATTTT. This sequence encodes CASSAPLAGATDTQYF.

This chain joins TRBV28 and TRBJ1-6; TRBD1 agrees at 8 bases. The CDR3 length is 15 residues. Trimming cost V 4 bases and J 8 bases; bases outside gene matches: 7. Germline loops: CDR1 MDHEN, CDR2 SYDVKM. CDR3 nucleotides: TGTGCCAGCAGTTCCCCCTCAGGGGGCGATTCACCCCTCCACTTT. Translating gives CASSSPSGGDSPLHF.

As for this clone: The sample contains more than one DNA sequence encoding this CDR3. The V call is TRBV28, the J call TRBJ1-2, with D possibly matching TRBD1 (5 bases). Germline V gene lookup returns CDR1 MDHEN and CDR2 SYDVKM. V was shortened by 2 bases and J by 5 bases, with 6 bases between the two germline ends. This CDR3 has 12 residues. The CDR3 loop is CASSLQGYGYTF. Here the CDR3 DNA reads TGTGCCAGCAGTTTACAGGGTTATGGCTACACCTTC.

The CDR3 region is CSVDSGVTGELFF. CDR3 sequence (DNA): TGCAGCGTCGACTCGGGTGTAACCGGGGAGCTGTTTTTT. The rearrangement joins TRBV29-1 to TRBJ2-2; no reliable D call. CDR3 length equals 13 residues. CDR1 SQVTM and CDR2 ANQGSEA come from the germline V gene. Deletions cut 6 bases from V and 5 bases from J, with 13 bases between.

This chain connects TRBV19 to TRBJ1-3, with a weak D call TRBD1 (6 bases). The germline V and J ends were trimmed by 4 bases and 0 bases, with 10 bases remaining between them. CDR3 size: 15 residues. CDR1 and CDR2 (germline): LNHDA, SQIVND (reference sequence). This CDR3 is CASSNDRNSGNTIYF. CDR3 DNA sequence: TGTGCCAGTAGTAACGACAGGAACTCTGGAAACACCATATATTTT.

The chain has TRBV3-1 (or the pseudogene TRBV3-2) and TRBJ2-7, with 7 positions matching TRBD2. This CDR3 contains 14 residues. Germline CDR1 reads LGHDT; CDR2 reads YNNKEL (reference sequence). Unmatched junction bases numbered 3, after V lost 4 bases and J lost 0 bases. The CDR3 protein is CASSPGLHSYEQYF. CDR3 bases: TGTGCCAGCAGCCCGGGACTACACTCCTACGAGCAGTACTTC.

The chain combines TRBV19 with TRBJ2-7; tentative D call: TRBD1 (7 bases). The V gene lost 4 bases and the J gene lost 3 bases, with 16 bases spanning the gap. CDR3 size: 15 residues. Germline V gene lookup returns CDR1 LNHDA and CDR2 SQIVND (reference sequence). The CDR3 region has the DNA TGTGCCAGTAGTAGCCGGGAGACAGGGTTCTACGAGCAGTACTTC. It is translated as CASSSRETGFYEQYF. Full variable domain (missing parts from reference TRBV19 and TRBJ2-7): DGGITQSPKYLFRKEGQNVTLSCEQNLNHDAMYWYRQDPGQGLRLIYYSQIVNDFQKGDIAEGYSVSREKKESFPLTVTSAQKNPTAFYLCASSSRETGFYEQYFGPGTRLTVT.

This chain connects TRBV29-1 to TRBJ1-1, with D possibly TRBD1 on 6 matching bases. The CDR3 contains 17 residues. The V and J ends lost 6 bases and 4 bases respectively, with 27 bases between them. CDR1 is SQVTM and CDR2 is ANQGSEA in the germline V gene. The CDR3 reads CSVAFSGHLGVGTEAFF. The CDR3 DNA follows: TGCAGCGTCGCTTTCTCGGGACACTTAGGGGTAGGCACTGAAGCTTTCTTT. Looking up the rest from reference TRBV29-1 and TRBJ1-1 gives the full variable domain: SAVISQKPSRDICQRGTSLTIQCQVDSQVTMMFWYRQQPGQSLTLIATANQGSEATYESGFVIDKFPISRPNLTFSTLTVSNMSPEDSSIYLCSVAFSGHLGVGTEAFFGQGTRLTVV.

The DNA of the CDR3 is TGTGCCAGCAGCTTAGCCAGGGGTAGCACAGATACGCAGTATTTT. This sequence encodes CASSLARGSTDTQYF. This rearrangement joins TRBV7-9 to TRBJ2-3; weak D call: TRBD1 (6 bases). The CDR3 spans 15 residues. Germline lookup yields CDR1 SEHNR and CDR2 FQNEAQ (reference sequence). V shed 0 bases and J shed 0 bases, with 7 bases lying between them.

This chain connects TRBV25-1 to TRBJ1-1; 11 bases align to TRBD1. The CDR3 covers 15 residues. In germline, CDR1 is MGHDK, CDR2 SYGVNS. V lost 4 bases to trimming and J lost 4 bases; unmatched junction nucleotides: 5. Written as DNA, the CDR3 is TGTGCCAGCAGTGTCCCGGGACAGGGGGGCACTGAAGCTTTCTTT. Protein: CASSVPGQGGTEAFF. The full variable domain, its missing parts supplied by reference TRBV25-1 and TRBJ1-1, is EADIYQTPRYLVIGTGKKITLECSQTMGHDKMYWYQQDPGMELHLIHYSYGVNSTEKGDLSSESTVSRIRTEHFPLTLESARPSHTSQYLCASSVPGQGGTEAFFGQGTRLTVV.

This clone was detected once. This chain links TRBV7-2 with TRBJ1-2, with D possibly matching TRBD1 (5 bases). There are 17 residues in the CDR3. The V gene's germline CDR1 is SGHTA and CDR2 FQGNSA. V was pared by 1 base and J by 6 bases, with 21 bases between. Here the CDR3 DNA reads TGTGCCAGCAGCTTAGACCCAGGACAATCAAATTTTGATGGCTACACCTTC. It yields the protein CASSLDPGQSNFDGYTF.

This clone was counted only a few times. The J gene is TRBJ2-1, the V gene TRBV6-2 or TRBV6-3, with TRBD2 matching 9 bases. Trimming at V came to 2 bases and at J to 6 bases, leaving 5 bases not matched to a gene. Germline V gene data show CDR1 as MNHEY and CDR2 as SVGEGT. The CDR3 loop spans 15 amino acids. CDR3 nucleotide sequence: TGTGCCAGCAGTTACAGAGCGGGAGGAGGCAATGAGCAGTTCTTC. Protein: CASSYRAGGGNEQFF.

The genes are TRBV5-6 and TRBJ1-1; no firm D call. Between the trimmed V and J ends, which lost 3 bases and 4 bases, there was a span of 10 bases. CDR3 length: 13 residues. Per the germline V gene, CDR1 is SGHDT and CDR2 is YYEEEE. The CDR3 DNA follows: TGTGCCAGCAGCTCCGTGGGAGCCACTGAAGCTTTCTTT. Amino acids: CASSSVGATEAFF.

The CDR3 DNA follows: TGCGCCAGCAGCCAAGTCGGCGGATCCTCCTACAATGAGCAGTTCTTC. Translation gives CASSQVGGSSYNEQFF. The chain uses TRBV4-1 and TRBJ2-1, with D unclear. This CDR3 is built from 16 residues. Trimming stripped 1 base from V and 0 bases from J, with 10 bases between. From germline, CDR1 is MGHRA and CDR2 YSYEKL.

This sequence joins TRBV28 and TRBJ1-4, with D tentatively TRBD1 (5 bases). The CDR3 spans 15 residues. Trimming took 8 bases from V and 10 from J, leaving 23 bases between them. Germline V gene data show CDR1 as MDHEN and CDR2 as SYDVKM. The CDR3 spells CASGYLQGPERKLFF. In nucleotides, the CDR3 is TGTGCCAGCGGCTATCTCCAGGGCCCAGAGAGAAAACTGTTTTTT.

This chain uses TRBV27 with TRBJ1-4, with D uncertain. The V end was cut by 8 bases, the J end by 0 bases, with 10 bases between. The V gene's germline CDR1 is MNHEY and CDR2 SMNVEV (reference sequence). This CDR3 spans 14 amino acids. The CDR3 DNA sequence: TGTGCCAGCTCTGGTGCAGCAACTAATGAAAAACTGTTTTTT. This sequence encodes CASSGAATNEKLFF.

This chain uses TRBV2 with TRBJ1-2, with 10 positions matching TRBD1. Looked up from germline, CDR1 is SNHLY and CDR2 is FYNNEI. V lost 0 bases, J lost 7 bases, and 8 bases stayed unmatched. The CDR3 totals 16 residues. The CDR3 here is CASSEAASGQGSGYTF. The CDR3 DNA follows: TGTGCCAGCAGTGAAGCGGCTTCGGGACAGGGGAGTGGCTACACCTTC.